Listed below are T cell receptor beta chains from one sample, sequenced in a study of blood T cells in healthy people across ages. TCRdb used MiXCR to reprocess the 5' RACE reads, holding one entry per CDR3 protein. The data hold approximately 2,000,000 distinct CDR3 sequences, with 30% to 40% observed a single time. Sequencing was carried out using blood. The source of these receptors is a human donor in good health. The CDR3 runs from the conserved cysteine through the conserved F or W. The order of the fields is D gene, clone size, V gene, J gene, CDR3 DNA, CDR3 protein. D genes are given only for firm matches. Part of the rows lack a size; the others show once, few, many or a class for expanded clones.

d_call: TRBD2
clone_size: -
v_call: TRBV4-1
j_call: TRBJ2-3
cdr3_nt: TGCGCCAGCAGCCAAGGGGTGACCGGGACTACTATCACAGATACGCAGTATTTT
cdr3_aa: CASSQGVTGTTITDTQYF

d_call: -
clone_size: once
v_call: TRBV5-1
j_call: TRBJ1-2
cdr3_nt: TGCGCCAGCGGCTCCGGGACGGGGAACTATGGCTACACCTTC
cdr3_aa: CASGSGTGNYGYTF

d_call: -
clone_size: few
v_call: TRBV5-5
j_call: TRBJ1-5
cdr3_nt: TGTGCCAGCAGCGCCGGACAGCTAGCTAATCAGCCCCAGCATTTT
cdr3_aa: CASSAGQLANQPQHF

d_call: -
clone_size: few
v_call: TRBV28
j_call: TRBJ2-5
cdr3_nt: TGTGCCAGCAGTTTGGTTAACAGGTACCAAGAGACCCAGTACTTC
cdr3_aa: CASSLVNRYQETQYF

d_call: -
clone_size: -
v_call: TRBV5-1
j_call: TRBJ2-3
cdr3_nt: TGCGCCAGCAGCTTGGGCTCCGCCGGCACAGATACGCAGTATTTT
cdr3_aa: CASSLGSAGTDTQYF

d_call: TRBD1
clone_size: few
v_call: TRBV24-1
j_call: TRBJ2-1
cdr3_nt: TGTGCCACCGGGGACAGGGTCAATGAGCAGTTCTTC
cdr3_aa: CATGDRVNEQFF

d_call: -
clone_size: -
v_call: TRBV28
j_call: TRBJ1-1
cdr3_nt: TGTGCCAGCGCTCCCTGGCAGGTGAACACTGAAGCTTTCTTT
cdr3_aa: CASAPWQVNTEAFF

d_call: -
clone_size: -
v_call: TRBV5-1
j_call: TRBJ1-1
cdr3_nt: TGCGCCAGCAGCTTGGTGGGTGGAAAAGCTTTCTTT
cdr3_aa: CASSLVGGKAFF

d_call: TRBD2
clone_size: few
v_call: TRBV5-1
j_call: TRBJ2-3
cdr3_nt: TGCGCCAGCAGCTTGGCCGGCGGGGGGGCTAGCACAGATACGCAGTATTTT
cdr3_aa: CASSLAGGGASTDTQYF

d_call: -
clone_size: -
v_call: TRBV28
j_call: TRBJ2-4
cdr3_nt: TGTGCCAGCAGTTTAGCAGGGGAGGGTAGAAACATTCAGTACTTC
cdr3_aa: CASSLAGEGRNIQYF

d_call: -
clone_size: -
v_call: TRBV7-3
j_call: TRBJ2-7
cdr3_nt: TGTGCCAGCAGCCAGGACAGTGCCAGCTACGAGCAGTACTTC
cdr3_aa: CASSQDSASYEQYF

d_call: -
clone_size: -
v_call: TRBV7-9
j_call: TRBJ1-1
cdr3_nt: TGTGCCAGCAGCTTAGGGGTCAGCGTGAACACTGAAGCTTTCTTT
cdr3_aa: CASSLGVSVNTEAFF

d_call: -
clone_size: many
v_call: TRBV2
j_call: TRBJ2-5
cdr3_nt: TGTGCCAGCACCCCACGCTTACAAACGGGGGACCAGTACTTC
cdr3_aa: CASTPRLQTGDQYF

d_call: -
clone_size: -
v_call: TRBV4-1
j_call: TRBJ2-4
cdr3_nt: TGCGCCAGCAGCCAGGTGGTCTCCGTTGGCCTAGCCAAAAACATTCAGTACTTC
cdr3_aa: CASSQVVSVGLAKNIQYF

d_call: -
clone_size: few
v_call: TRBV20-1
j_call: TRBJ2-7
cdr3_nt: TGCAGTGCTCGTCAAGCCGGGGGCGAGCAGTACTTC
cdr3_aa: CSARQAGGEQYF

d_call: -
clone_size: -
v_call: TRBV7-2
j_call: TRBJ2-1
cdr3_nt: TGTGCCAGCAGCTTAGTCGGAGGGTTTGAGCAGTTCTTC
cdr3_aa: CASSLVGGFEQFF

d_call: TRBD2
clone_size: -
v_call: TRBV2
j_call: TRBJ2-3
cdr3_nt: TGTGCCAGCAGCCAAATGGGACTATCGGGGGATACGCAGTATTTT
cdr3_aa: CASSQMGLSGDTQYF

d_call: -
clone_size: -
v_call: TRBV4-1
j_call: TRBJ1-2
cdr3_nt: TGCGCCAGCAGCCTTGGACGGAATGCTAACTATGGCTACACCTTC
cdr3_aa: CASSLGRNANYGYTF

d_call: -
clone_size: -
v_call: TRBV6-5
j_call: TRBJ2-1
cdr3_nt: TGTGCCAGCAGTTCGGACTCTAGGGTGGATGAGCAGTTCTTC
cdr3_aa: CASSSDSRVDEQFF

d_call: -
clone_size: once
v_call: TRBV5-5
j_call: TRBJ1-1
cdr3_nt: TGTGCCAGCAGCGCCGGAATGGGGTTGGGGCACTCTGAAGCTTTCTTT
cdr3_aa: CASSAGMGLGHSEAFF

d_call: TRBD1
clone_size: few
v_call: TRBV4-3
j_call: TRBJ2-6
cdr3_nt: TGCGCCAGCAGCCAAGTAGGCAGGGGGCATGGGGCCAACGTCCTGACTTTC
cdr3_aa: CASSQVGRGHGANVLTF

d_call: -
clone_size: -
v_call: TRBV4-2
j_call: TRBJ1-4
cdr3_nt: TGTGCCAGCAGCCAAGTAAGGGGTTTTAATGAAAAACTGTTTTTT
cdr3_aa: CASSQVRGFNEKLFF

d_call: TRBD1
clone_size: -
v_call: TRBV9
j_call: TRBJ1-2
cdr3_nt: TGTGCCAGCAGCGCAGCCCACACAGGGGGCTATGGCTACACCTTC
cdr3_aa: CASSAAHTGGYGYTF

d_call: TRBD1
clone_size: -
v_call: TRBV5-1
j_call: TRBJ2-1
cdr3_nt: TGCGCCAGCAGCGATATAACAGGGGGCTCCTACAATGAGCAGTTCTTC
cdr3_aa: CASSDITGGSYNEQFF

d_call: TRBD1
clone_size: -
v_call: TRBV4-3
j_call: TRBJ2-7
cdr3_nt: TGCGCCAGCAGCGAAACCGTCGACAGGGGCTACGAGCAGTACTTC
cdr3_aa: CASSETVDRGYEQYF

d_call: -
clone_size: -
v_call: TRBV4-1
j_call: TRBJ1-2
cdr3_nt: TGCGCCAGCAGCCAAGGAGGTGGAGGGGGAGAGGGCCACACCTTC
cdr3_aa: CASSQGGGGGEGHTF

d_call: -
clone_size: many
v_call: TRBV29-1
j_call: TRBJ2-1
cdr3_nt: TGCAGCGTTGCCCCGGGAACCAACAATGAGCAGTTCTTC
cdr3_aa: CSVAPGTNNEQFF

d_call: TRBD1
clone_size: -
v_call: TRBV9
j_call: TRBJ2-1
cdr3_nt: TGTGCCAGCAGCGTCACGGGACAGGGGGCCTACAATGAGCAGTTCTTC
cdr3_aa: CASSVTGQGAYNEQFF

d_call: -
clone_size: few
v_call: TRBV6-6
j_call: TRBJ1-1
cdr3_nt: TGTGCTTCAAGGGGGGAAGGGTACACTGAAGCTTTCTTT
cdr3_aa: CASRGEGYTEAFF

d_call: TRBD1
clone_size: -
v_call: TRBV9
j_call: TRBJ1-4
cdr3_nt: TGTGCCAGCAGCGTAGCTCCGGGACAGAGTGAAAAACTGTTTTTT
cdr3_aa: CASSVAPGQSEKLFF

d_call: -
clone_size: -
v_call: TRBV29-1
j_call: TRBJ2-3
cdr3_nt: TGCAGCGTTGGGCGAAGGGGGGCCTCCGAAGATACGCAGTATTTT
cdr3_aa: CSVGRRGASEDTQYF

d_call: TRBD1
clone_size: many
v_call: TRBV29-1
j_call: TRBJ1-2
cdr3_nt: TGCAGCGCCAACCGGGACAGGGGGCGCCGGGGCTACACCTTC
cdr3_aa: CSANRDRGRRGYTF